A single sample gave rise to the 24 T cell receptor beta chains below, sequenced in a study of T cell repertoires in cytomegalovirus infection. TCRdb used MiXCR to reprocess the reads, holding one entry per CDR3 protein. The sample holds around 170,000 distinct CDR3 sequences, approximately 15% seen once. The material sequenced was PBMCs. These receptors all come from a human donor in good health (CMV status not recorded). Some clones in this sample may be carry-over from other donors' samples.

This clonotype has just a few counts. In nucleotides, the CDR3 is TGTGCCAGCGCAGCGGAGGGCGGGGAGCTGTTTTTT. Its protein product is CASAAEGGELFF. This chain joins TRBV7-9 and TRBJ2-2, with D tentatively TRBD2 (6 bases). This CDR3 is built from 12 residues. V lost 8 bases, J lost 7 bases, and 11 bases lay in between. Germline V lookup: CDR1 SEHNR, CDR2 FQNEAQ (reference sequence).

In this sample, this clonotype turned up a few times. This chain connects TRBV30 to TRBJ2-7; possibly TRBD1 for D (6 bases). V was clipped by 3 bases and J by 6 bases, with 12 bases between them. CDR1 and CDR2 (germline): GTSNPN, SVGIG (reference sequence). This CDR3 is built from 12 residues. The CDR3 coding sequence is TGTGCCTGGAGCAGGGGCGCGGTCGAGCAGTACTTC. This gives the protein CAWSRGAVEQYF.

This clonotype was detected only a few times. The chain recombines TRBV28 with TRBJ2-2; D is possibly TRBD2 (6 bases). CDR3 length: 15 residues. Germline lookup yields CDR1 MDHEN and CDR2 SYDVKM. V was pared by 6 bases and J by 1 base, with 12 bases between. The DNA for the CDR3 is TGTGCCAGCAGCCCGTGGGGAGGGAACACCGGGGAGCTGTTTTTT. It yields the protein CASSPWGGNTGELFF.

Remarks on this clonotype: The junction differs from germline at one of its ends, possibly a read error. This chain joins TRBV14 and TRBJ1-2, with TRBD1 matching 8 bases. CDR3 length equals 18 residues. Per germline, CDR1 SGHDN and CDR2 FVKESK. In DNA form, the CDR3 reads TGTGCCAGCAGCCAAGAAGCTGAGTGGGACAGGCGCCTCTATGGCAACACCTTC. This gives the protein CASSQEAEWDRRLYGNTF.

This clonotype was picked up a small number of times. The V and J genes are TRBV5-1 and TRBJ2-4; D possibly corresponds to TRBD1 (5 bases). This CDR3 is 16 amino acids long. From germline, CDR1 is SGHRS and CDR2 YFSETQ. V gave up 1 base and J gave up 5 bases, with 16 bases separating them. The DNA of the CDR3 is TGCGCCAGCAGCTTGAATGGGCAGGGATCCCAAAACATTCAGTACTTC. Its protein product is CASSLNGQGSQNIQYF.

With respect to this clonotype: A single base separates this from a much larger clone, so it may be a read error. The V and J genes are TRBV27 and TRBJ1-5; D possibly corresponds to TRBD1 (6 bases). This CDR3 comprises 15 residues. Germline V CDR1 and CDR2: MNHEY, SMNVEV (reference sequence). Trimming removed 3 bases at V and 1 base at J, with 10 bases between. The CDR3 DNA reads TGTGCCAGCAGTTTGGGGCAGGGGAGCAATCAGCCCCAGCATTTT. Its protein product is CASSLGQGSNQPQHF.

The chain employs TRBV6-2 or TRBV6-3 and TRBJ1-5, with D possibly TRBD1 on 5 matching bases. Trimming took 5 bases from V and 2 from J, leaving 13 bases between them. Germline V lookup: CDR1 MNHEY, CDR2 SVGEGT. The CDR3 contains 15 residues. The CDR3 spells CASSAQGGGNQPQHF. The CDR3 nucleotides read TGTGCCAGCAGTGCTCAGGGAGGAGGCAATCAGCCCCAGCATTTT.

This clonotype was detected ten times or more. CDR3 sequence: CASSFEGDPQHF. In DNA, the CDR3 is TGTGCCAGCAGCTTTGAAGGAGATCCCCAGCATTTT. This sequence joins TRBV7-2 and TRBJ1-5; D uncertain. The CDR3 has 12 residues. V was clipped by 3 bases and J by 10 bases, with 10 bases between them. Germline lookup yields CDR1 SGHTA and CDR2 FQGNSA.

The gene calls are TRBV11-3 and TRBJ2-1; D is possibly TRBD2 (5 bases). Trimming took off 5 bases at V and 9 bases at J, with 17 bases between the two ends. CDR1 and CDR2 (germline): SGHNT, YENEEA. This CDR3 contains 14 residues. The CDR3 DNA sequence: TGTGCCAGCAGCCCCCAACCGGGGTCCGGTGAGCAGTTCTTC. Amino acids: CASSPQPGSGEQFF.

This clonotype was found many times. The chain couples TRBV7-3 to TRBJ2-3; 9 nucleotides align to TRBD2. CDR1 and CDR2 (germline): SGHTA, FQGTGA. The CDR3 spans 16 residues. Trimming at V came to 2 bases and at J to 2 bases, leaving 5 bases not matched to a gene. The CDR3 sequence is CASSLVAGALTDTQYF. The CDR3 DNA follows: TGTGCCAGCAGCTTAGTAGCGGGGGCGCTCACAGATACGCAGTATTTT.

This clonotype was detected ten times or more. The chain uses TRBV29-1 and TRBJ2-3, with D possibly being TRBD2 (6 bases). V shed 3 bases and J shed 1 base, with 11 bases lying between them. Germline V gene lookup returns CDR1 SQVTM and CDR2 ANQGSEA. CDR3 size: 14 residues. CDR3 nucleotides: TGCAGCGTTGAGGGGACGGGAGGCACAGATACGCAGTATTTT. Protein product: CSVEGTGGTDTQYF.

This sequence joins TRBV5-5 and TRBJ1-1; D remains unclear. The CDR3 length is 12 residues. The V end was cut by 3 bases, the J end by 6 bases, with 9 bases between. Germline values: CDR1 SGHKS, CDR2 YYEKEE (reference sequence). The CDR3 protein is CASSSYLAEAFF. CDR3 nucleotide sequence: TGTGCCAGCAGCTCTTATCTGGCTGAAGCTTTCTTT.

This clonotype was counted many times. This chain uses TRBV7-6 with TRBJ2-3; 10 bases match TRBD2. J gave up 6 bases and V 1 base, and 7 bases lay outside the gene matches. This CDR3 comprises 16 residues. The germline CDR1 and CDR2 sequences are SGHVS and FNYEAQ. The CDR3 DNA reads as TGTGCCAGCAGCTTAGAAAGCGGGGGGGCCCTTGATACGCAGTATTTT. This gives the protein CASSLESGGALDTQYF.

There are many counts of this clonotype. The CDR3: CASSYDTPGYTF. Written as DNA, the CDR3 is TGTGCCAGCAGCTATGACACGCCCGGCTACACCTTC. The chain couples TRBV7-9 to TRBJ1-2, with unresolved D. V was shortened by 4 bases and J by 8 bases, with 11 bases between the two germline ends. This CDR3 region has 12 residues. Germline V CDR1 and CDR2: SEHNR, FQNEAQ (reference sequence).

The CDR3 loop is CASSEVVETQYF. The CDR3 DNA reads TGTGCCAGCAGTGAAGTCGTAGAGACCCAGTACTTC. J is TRBJ2-5 and V is TRBV2; D remains unclear. This CDR3 is built from 12 residues. Trimming shortened V by 1 base and J by 4 bases, and 4 bases separated the two germline ends. Germline V gene sequence: CDR1 SNHLY, CDR2 FYNNEI.

CDR3 sequence reads: CASSSTGGSSLDTQYF. CDR3 nucleotide sequence: TGTGCCAGCAGCTCAACAGGGGGCTCCTCTCTGGATACGCAGTATTTT. V usage is TRBV7-2 and J usage is TRBJ2-3; 9 bases agree with TRBD1. CDR1 is SGHTA, CDR2 FQGNSA, per germline. Trimming cost V 4 bases and J 6 bases; bases outside gene matches: 11. The CDR3 is 16 amino acids.

This clonotype occurred many times. The chain recombines TRBV7-3 with TRBJ1-1; maybe TRBD1 (5 bases). Germline V gene data show CDR1 as SGHTA and CDR2 as FQGTGA. This CDR3 region has 14 residues. The V and J ends lost 1 base and 4 bases respectively, with 10 bases between them. CDR3 region: CASSLSGQGTEAFF. DNA for the CDR3: TGTGCCAGCAGCTTAAGCGGGCAGGGCACTGAAGCTTTCTTT.

This chain connects TRBV5-4 to TRBJ1-6; D is unclear. The length of the CDR3 is 14 residues. Germline assignment: CDR1 SGHNT and CDR2 YYREEE (reference sequence). The ends were cut back, 4 bases at V and 8 bases at J, with 13 bases in the middle. The CDR3 sequence: CASSLAGVDSPLHF. The CDR3, as DNA: TGTGCCAGCAGCCTCGCTGGGGTTGATTCACCCCTCCACTTT.

There are many counts of this clonotype. The V gene is TRBV7-2, the J gene TRBJ1-5; possibly TRBD1 for D (6 bases). Germline-derived CDR1 and CDR2 are SGHTA and FQGNSA. The CDR3 sequence is 14 residues long. V shed 8 bases and J shed 2 bases, with 13 bases lying between them. The CDR3 sequence is CASSGATRNQPQHF. CDR3 bases: TGTGCCAGCTCAGGGGCCACGCGCAATCAGCCCCAGCATTTT.

This clonotype was seen a handful of times. The gene calls are TRBV29-1 and TRBJ2-3; the D gene is possibly TRBD1 (5 bases). There are 13 residues in the CDR3. The germline V gene has CDR1 SQVTM and CDR2 ANQGSEA. Trimming cost V 3 bases and J 1 base, with 8 bases left between them. The CDR3 sequence is CSVELGGTDTQYF. DNA of the CDR3: TGCAGCGTTGAGTTAGGGGGCACAGATACGCAGTATTTT.

This clonotype appeared many times. The CDR3 nucleotides are TGCGCCAGCAGCCAAGAAGACAGGCGACAAGACCCCCAGCATTTT. Its protein product is CASSQEDRRQDPQHF. The V gene is TRBV4-1, the J gene TRBJ1-5; D is possibly TRBD1 (6 bases). The germline V gene encodes CDR1 MGHRA and CDR2 YSYEKL. The CDR3 is 15 residues long. The V end lost 0 bases, the J end lost 10 bases, and 16 bases lay between the germline ends.

The gene calls are TRBV12-3 or TRBV12-4 and TRBJ1-1; TRBD1 might be the D (5 bases). V shed 2 bases and J shed 0 bases, with 10 bases lying between them. The CDR3 covers 15 residues. In DNA form, the CDR3 reads TGTGCCAGCAGTTTAAAGGGGCAGATGAACACTGAAGCTTTCTTT. Translation: CASSLKGQMNTEAFF.

This clonotype was seen repeatedly, ten times or more. This chain joins TRBV7-6 and TRBJ2-2, with D uncertain. V was clipped by 3 bases and J by 1 base, with 6 bases between them. This CDR3 is 14 amino acids long. Germline lookup yields CDR1 SGHVS and CDR2 FNYEAQ. CDR3: CASSFGGNTGELFF. In DNA, the CDR3 is TGTGCCAGCAGCTTCGGCGGGAACACCGGGGAGCTGTTTTTT.

This clonotype was counted only a few times. This chain joins TRBV6-4 and TRBJ2-1, with 10 bases fitting TRBD2. Germline V gives CDR1 MRHNA, CDR2 SNTAGT. The CDR3 spans 15 residues. V gave up 4 bases and J gave up 8 bases; unmatched junction bases: 8. The CDR3 sequence: CASSVSGGGMDEQFF. CDR3 nucleotide sequence: TGTGCCAGCAGTGTAAGCGGGGGGGGGATGGATGAGCAGTTCTTC.